This TCR beta chain was profiled in a study of technical replicates of blood from several donors. The CDR3 extends over 14 amino acids. V shed 5 bases and J 7 bases; nucleotides not matched to a gene: 8. The germline V gene encodes CDR1 SEHNR and CDR2 FQNEAQ (reference sequence). Profiled with immunoSEQ multiplex PCR; TCRdb holds only in-frame clones, not every one. The sample lists some 70,000 clones, roughly 96% occurring once. In this sample, this clone turned up once. The source material was T cells isolated from PBMCs. The TCR was taken from a human donor in good health. This rearrangement joins TRBV7-9 to TRBJ2-7; 10 nucleotides match TRBD1. This CDR3 reads CASSAGQGVGEQYF. In nucleotides, the CDR3 is TGTGCCAGCAGCGCCGGACAGGGGGTGGGGGAGCAGTACTTC.